This T cell receptor beta chain was recovered during a study of OX40 agonist ivuxolimab in advanced cancers. Measured with immunoSEQ multiplex PCR; TCRdb has only the in-frame clones, and not every one. This sample carries some 43,000 clones, 70% to 90% of them seen once, and the ten largest clones take under 40%. Germline trimming cut 5 bases from V and 2 bases from J; bases unmatched to any gene: 6. Germline V lookup: CDR1 SQVTM, CDR2 ANQGSEA. CDR3 size: 13 residues. The rearrangement links TRBV29-1 to TRBJ2-7, with 7 positions matching TRBD1. This sequence was found in an adult with an advanced solid tumor such as melanoma, head and neck, liver or kidney cancer. The sequences come from CD4+ or CD8+ T cells sorted from blood, collected in a trial of the OX40 agonist ivuxolimab. CDR3 DNA sequence: TGCAGCGTTAGGGGGCAGGGACCCTACGAGCAGTACTTC. It yields the protein CSVRGQGPYEQYF.